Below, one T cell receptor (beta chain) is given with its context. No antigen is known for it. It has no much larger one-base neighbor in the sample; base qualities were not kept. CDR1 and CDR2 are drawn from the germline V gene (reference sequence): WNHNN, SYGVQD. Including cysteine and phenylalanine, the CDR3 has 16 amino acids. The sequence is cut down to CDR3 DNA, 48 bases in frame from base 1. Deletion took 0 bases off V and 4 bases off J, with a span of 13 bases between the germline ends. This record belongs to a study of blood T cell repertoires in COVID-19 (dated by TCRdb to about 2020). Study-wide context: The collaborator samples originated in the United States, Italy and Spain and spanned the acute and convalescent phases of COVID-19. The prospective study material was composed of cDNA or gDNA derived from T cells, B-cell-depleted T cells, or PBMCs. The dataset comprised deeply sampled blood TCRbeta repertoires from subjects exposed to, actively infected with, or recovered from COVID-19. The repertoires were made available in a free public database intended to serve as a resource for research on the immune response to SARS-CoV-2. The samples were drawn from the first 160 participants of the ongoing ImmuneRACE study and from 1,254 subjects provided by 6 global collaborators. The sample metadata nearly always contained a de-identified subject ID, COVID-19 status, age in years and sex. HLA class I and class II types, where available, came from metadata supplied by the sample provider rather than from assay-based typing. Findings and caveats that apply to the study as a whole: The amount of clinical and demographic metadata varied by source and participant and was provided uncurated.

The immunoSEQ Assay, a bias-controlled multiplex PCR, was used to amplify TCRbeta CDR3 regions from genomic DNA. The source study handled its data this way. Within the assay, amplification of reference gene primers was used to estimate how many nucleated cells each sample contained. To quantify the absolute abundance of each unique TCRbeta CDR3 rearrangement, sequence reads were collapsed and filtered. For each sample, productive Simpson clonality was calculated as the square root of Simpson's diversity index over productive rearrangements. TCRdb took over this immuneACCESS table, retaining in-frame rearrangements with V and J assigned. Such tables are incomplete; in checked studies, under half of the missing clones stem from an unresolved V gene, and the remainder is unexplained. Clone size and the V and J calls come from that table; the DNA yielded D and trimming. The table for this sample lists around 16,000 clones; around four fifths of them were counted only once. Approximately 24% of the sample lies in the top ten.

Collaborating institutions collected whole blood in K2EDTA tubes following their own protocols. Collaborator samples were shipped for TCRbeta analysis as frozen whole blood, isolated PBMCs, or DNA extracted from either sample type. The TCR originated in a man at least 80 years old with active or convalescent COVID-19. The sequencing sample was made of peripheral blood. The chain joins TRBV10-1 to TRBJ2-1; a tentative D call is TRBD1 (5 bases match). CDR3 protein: CASSESPGPTYNEQFF. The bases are TGCGCCAGCAGTGAGTCCCCAGGGCCGACGTACAATGAGCAGTTCTTC.